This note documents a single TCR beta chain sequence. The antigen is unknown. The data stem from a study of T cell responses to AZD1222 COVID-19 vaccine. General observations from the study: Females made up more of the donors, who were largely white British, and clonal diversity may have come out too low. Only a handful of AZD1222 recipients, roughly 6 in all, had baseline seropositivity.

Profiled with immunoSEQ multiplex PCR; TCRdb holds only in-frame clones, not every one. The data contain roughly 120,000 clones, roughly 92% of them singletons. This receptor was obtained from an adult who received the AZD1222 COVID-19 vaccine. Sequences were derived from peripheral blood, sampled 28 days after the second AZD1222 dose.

CDR3 amino acids: CASSQTPTSGRAGEQYF. CDR3 DNA sequence: TGTGCCAGCAGCCAAACGCCCACTAGCGGGAGGGCCGGGGAGCAGTACTTC. The genes are TRBV4-2 and TRBJ2-7; 13 bases fit TRBD2. Germline CDR1 reads LGHNA; CDR2 reads YNFKEQ. V lost 2 bases, J lost 7 bases, and 11 bases stayed unmatched. This CDR3 has 17 residues.